The present T cell receptor beta chain was sequenced within a study of blood T cell repertoires in COVID-19. Method: immunoSEQ multiplex PCR; TCRdb's copy keeps in-frame clones and lacks some. This repertoire shows hundreds of thousands of clones, about 90% found once; its top ten account for around 9%. This study enrolled people aged about 18 to 100 from around 25 US geographic areas. Cohorts were determined from participant-reported clinical history. J was trimmed by 10 bases and V by 3 bases; bases with no gene match: 6. The length of the CDR3 is 14 residues. Germline CDR1 and CDR2: ENHRY and SYGVKD. This clone was found once.

The specimen was PBMCs or T cells enriched from blood (not recorded which). The TCR originated in a woman aged 25 to 45 who had recovered from COVID-19. This chain uses TRBV10-3 with TRBJ1-6; TRBD1 agrees at 7 bases. The CDR3 coding sequence is TGTGCCATCAGTGACAGGGGGGTAAGGTCACCCCTCCACTTT. The encoded protein is CAISDRGVRSPLHF.